These T cell receptor beta chains were read from a single sample in a study of shared clonotypes between healthy human individuals. TCRdb keeps only in-frame clones here, not all; method: immunoSEQ multiplex PCR. The sample has nearly 500,000 clones; 60% to 85% are singletons. Sequencing was done on a sample of PBMCs. The receptors here all came from a woman between 40 and 55 years old in good health. Some clones in this sample may be carry-over from other donors' samples. CDR3s include the opening cysteine and the closing phenylalanine or tryptophan. The D gene is left open where the match is weak. Only part of the rows carry a size: once, few, many, or a class if the clone is expanded.

cdr3_aa | cdr3_nt | d_call | v_call | clone_size | j_call
CASSVGGLAGVYEQYF | TGTGCCAGCAGCGTAGGGGGACTAGCGGGAGTCTACGAGCAGTACTTC | TRBD2 | TRBV9 | - | TRBJ2-7
CASRQTGAWDTQYF | TGTGCCAGCAGGCAGACAGGGGCTTGGGATACGCAGTATTTT | TRBD1 | TRBV27 | - | TRBJ2-3
CASGTASSGANVLTF | TGTGCCAGCGGTACAGCGAGCTCTGGGGCCAACGTCCTGACTTTC | - | TRBV6-1 | - | TRBJ2-6
CASSLSQGAGGYTF | TGTGCCAGCAGTTTATCACAGGGGGCTGGGGGCTACACCTTC | TRBD1 | TRBV28 | - | TRBJ1-2
CAWSGGVSTDTQYF | TGTGCCTGGAGTGGGGGGGTTAGCACAGATACGCAGTATTTT | - | TRBV30 | - | TRBJ2-3
CASSLAGGGETQYF | TGTGCCAGCAGCTTAGCGGGAGGCGGGGAGACCCAGTACTTC | TRBD2 | TRBV11-3 | many | TRBJ2-5
CASTTLDWAAGYEQYF | TGTGCCAGCACTACTCTGGACTGGGCGGCAGGCTACGAGCAGTACTTC | - | TRBV2 | - | TRBJ2-7
CASSNRDTQYF | TGTGCCAGCAGCAACAGGGATACGCAGTATTTT | - | TRBV7-2 | - | TRBJ2-3
CSYLLANEQFF | TGCAGCTACCTGTTGGCCAATGAGCAGTTCTTC | - | TRBV29-1 | few | TRBJ2-1
CASRRDRNEQFF | TGTGCCAGCAGGAGGGACAGAAATGAGCAGTTCTTC | TRBD1 | TRBV2 | - | TRBJ2-1
CASSLQGGHTEAFF | TGTGCCAGCAGCCTTCAGGGCGGGCACACTGAAGCTTTCTTT | - | TRBV16 | once | TRBJ1-1
CASSQEGLEAGELFF | TGTGCCAGCAGCCAAGAGGGACTAGAGGCTGGGGAGCTGTTTTTT | TRBD2 | TRBV4-2 | few | TRBJ2-2
CSVENTRTEAFF | TGCAGCGTTGAAAATACCCGAACTGAAGCTTTCTTT | - | TRBV29-1 | - | TRBJ1-1
CASDGQRGETQYF | TGTGCCAGCGACGGACAACGTGGGGAGACCCAGTACTTC | - | TRBV7-9 | - | TRBJ2-5
CASSSDRISNQPQHF | TGTGCCAGCAGCTCTGACAGGATTAGCAATCAGCCCCAGCATTTT | - | TRBV28 | - | TRBJ1-5
CASSFDYRGSEKLFF | TGTGCCAGCAGTTTCGACTACAGGGGGAGTGAAAAACTGTTTTTT | TRBD1 | TRBV27 | - | TRBJ1-4
CATSRDLGSSGNYYEQYF | TGTGCCACCAGCAGAGATCTAGGGTCTAGCGGGAATTACTACGAGCAGTACTTC | TRBD2 | TRBV15 | - | TRBJ2-7
CASSVSEQGVDGYTF | TGTGCCAGCAGCGTGTCGGAACAGGGGGTCGACGGCTACACCTTC | TRBD1 | TRBV9 | - | TRBJ1-2
CASSRLAHSSYEQYF | TGTGCCAGCAGCCGACTAGCGCACAGCTCCTACGAGCAGTACTTC | TRBD2 | TRBV2 | - | TRBJ2-7
CASKGRVRYAVF | TGCGCCAGCAAGGGGCGGGTAAGATACGCAGTATTT | - | TRBV10-2 | - | TRBJ2-3
CASSPGGGITEAFF | TGTGCCAGCTCACCAGGGGGCGGAATAACTGAAGCTTTCTTT | - | TRBV18 | - | TRBJ1-1
CASSLMGGFNEKLFF | TGCGCCAGCAGCCTGATGGGGGGCTTTAATGAAAAACTGTTTTTT | - | TRBV5-1 | - | TRBJ1-4
CASSLDHTGEQYF | TGTGCCAGCAGCTTAGATCACACGGGGGAGCAGTACTTC | - | TRBV11-3 | once | TRBJ2-7
CASSPDASGTDTQYF | TGTGCCAGCAGCCCCGACGCTAGCGGCACAGATACGCAGTATTTT | - | TRBV9 | - | TRBJ2-3
CASSLKGGAYEQYF | TGTGCCAGCAGCTTAAAAGGGGGCGCGTACGAGCAGTACTTC | TRBD1 | TRBV13 | - | TRBJ2-7
CASSPPQREGLRSKPQHF | TGTGCCAGCTCACCACCACAACGGGAGGGATTGAGGTCAAAGCCCCAGCATTTT | - | TRBV18 | - | TRBJ1-5
CASSLIGGEQFF | TGTGCCAGCAGCTTAATAGGGGGTGAGCAGTTCTTC | - | TRBV11-3 | - | TRBJ2-1
CASSDPQGLSTEAFF | TGCGCCAGCAGTGACCCACAGGGGCTGAGCACTGAAGCTTTCTTT | TRBD1 | TRBV10-2 | - | TRBJ1-1
CASSPLPGGLNIQYF | TGTGCCAGCAGTCCCCTACCCGGGGGCCTCAACATTCAGTACTTC | - | TRBV28 | - | TRBJ2-4
CASSYFRGEKLFF | TGTGCCAGCAGTTACTTTAGGGGTGAGAAACTGTTTTTT | - | TRBV6-5 | - | TRBJ1-4
CAWTPMNTEAFF | TGTGCCTGGACACCTATGAACACTGAAGCTTTCTTT | - | TRBV30 | - | TRBJ1-1
CASSPPGGSGQPQHF | TGTGCCAGCAGCCCCCCGGGAGGGTCGGGTCAGCCCCAGCATTTT | - | TRBV28 | - | TRBJ1-5
CASSLGLAGGRQYF | TGTGCCAGCAGCTTGGGACTAGCGGGAGGAAGGCAGTACTTC | TRBD2 | TRBV5-4 | few | TRBJ2-7
CASSITSYEQYF | TGTGCCAGCAGCATTACGTCGTACGAGCAGTACTTC | - | TRBV7-9 | - | TRBJ2-7
CASSQATSYEQYF | TGTGCCAGCAGCCAAGCGACTTCCTACGAGCAGTACTTC | - | TRBV4-2 | - | TRBJ2-7
CASSQPGANVLTF | TGTGCCAGCAGTCAACCGGGGGCCAACGTCCTGACTTTC | - | TRBV28 | - | TRBJ2-6
CASSLRGSGRYNEQFF | TGTGCCAGCAGCTTACGGGGAAGCGGGAGGTACAATGAGCAGTTCTTC | TRBD2 | TRBV11-2 | few | TRBJ2-1
CASSLWAGYHEQYF | TGTGCCAGCAGCTTGTGGGCAGGGTACCACGAGCAGTACTTC | - | TRBV5-8 | - | TRBJ2-7
CASSSSGGVSLAFF | TGTGCCAGCAGTTCCTCTGGGGGCGTGAGTCTAGCTTTCTTT | - | TRBV28 | - | TRBJ1-1
CASSERLRGWGENQPQHF | TGTGCCAGCAGTGAAAGGCTCCGGGGATGGGGGGAGAATCAGCCCCAGCATTTT | - | TRBV6-1 | - | TRBJ1-5
CASSPGLAGAGGTGELFF | TGTGCCAGCAGCCCGGGACTAGCGGGAGCCGGAGGGACCGGGGAGCTGTTTTTT | TRBD2 | TRBV7-2 | once | TRBJ2-2
CASMPGVSDNEQFF | TGTGCCAGCATGCCGGGGGTTAGCGACAATGAGCAGTTCTTC | - | TRBV7-9 | - | TRBJ2-1
CASSLEGGNPLNEQFF | TGTGCCAGCAGCTTAGAGGGAGGGAATCCCCTCAATGAGCAGTTCTTC | TRBD2 | TRBV11-3 | - | TRBJ2-1
CASRREGQVTDTQYF | TGTGCCAGCAGGAGGGAGGGCCAAGTGACAGATACGCAGTATTTT | TRBD2 | TRBV6-4 | - | TRBJ2-3
CASSVVPGTSGSEQYF | TGCGCCAGCAGCGTGGTTCCCGGGACTAGCGGGAGCGAGCAGTACTTC | TRBD2 | TRBV5-1 | once | TRBJ2-7